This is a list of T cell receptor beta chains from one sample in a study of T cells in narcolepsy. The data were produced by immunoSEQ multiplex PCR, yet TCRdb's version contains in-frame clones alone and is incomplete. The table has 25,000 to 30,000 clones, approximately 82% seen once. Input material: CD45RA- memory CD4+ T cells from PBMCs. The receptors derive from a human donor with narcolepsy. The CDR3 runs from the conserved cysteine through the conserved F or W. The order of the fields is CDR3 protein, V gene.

cdr3_aa: CASSALDRGGEKLFF
v_call: TRBV5-1

cdr3_aa: CASSLEARQETQYF
v_call: TRBV7-2

cdr3_aa: CASSPRQGHDSAQYF
v_call: TRBV7-9

cdr3_aa: CASSASGGSYEQYF
v_call: TRBV19

cdr3_aa: CASSLGLAGTQETQYF
v_call: TRBV7-9

cdr3_aa: CASSLPTENSPLHF
v_call: TRBV28

cdr3_aa: CASSTSLGTDTQYF
v_call: TRBV27

cdr3_aa: CASSQAGAYEQYF
v_call: TRBV4-3

cdr3_aa: CASSPRKGDHYGYTF
v_call: TRBV18

cdr3_aa: CASSLGVQGSGYTF
v_call: TRBV11-3

cdr3_aa: CAAGHDSNQPQHF
v_call: TRBV30

cdr3_aa: CASSLFTQPSGQGIMNTEAFF
v_call: TRBV28

cdr3_aa: CASSYSGGLGEQFF
v_call: TRBV5-1

cdr3_aa: CASSNGGAFSYNEQFF
v_call: TRBV5-4

cdr3_aa: CASREAGGADTQYF
v_call: TRBV7-6

cdr3_aa: CASLDNSGNTIYF
v_call: TRBV25-1

cdr3_aa: CASSIGLRDTQYF
v_call: TRBV19

cdr3_aa: CALSTGWAEKLFF
v_call: TRBV30

cdr3_aa: CASSRMSGVDTQYF
v_call: TRBV6-4

cdr3_aa: CASNPAAQSGELFF
v_call: TRBV6-1